Presented here are 14 T cell receptor beta chains from one specimen sequenced in a study of cytomegalovirus exposure and HLA in healthy donors. PCR employed 60 Vbeta and 13 Jbeta primers. Sequenced by immunoSEQ multiplex PCR; TCRdb stores in-frame clones only, minus some. The sample shows 130,000 or so clones, roughly 83% of them seen only once. Sequencing input: PBMCs. The receptors shown here come from a man between 35 and 55 years old in good health and CMV-seronegative.

The V gene is TRBV28, the J gene TRBJ2-5, with 7 nucleotides matching TRBD1. The CDR3 has 16 amino acids. Germline assignment: CDR1 MDHEN and CDR2 SYDVKM. V was clipped by 6 bases and J by 5 bases; unmatched bases: 15. CDR3 in amino acids: CASSHRGYILGETQYF. The CDR3 nucleotides are TGTGCCAGCAGCCACAGGGGATATATTTTGGGGGAGACCCAGTACTTC.

A single count supports this clone. V gene TRBV7-2 combines with J gene TRBJ2-7, with TRBD1 matching 7 bases. CDR3 length: 15 residues. The V gene end was trimmed by 2 bases and the J gene end by 2 bases; junction bases not matched to a gene: 6. Looked up from germline, CDR1 is SGHTA and CDR2 is FQGNSA. CDR3 DNA sequence: TGTGCCAGCAGCTTATCCCCGGGACAGCCCTACGAGCAGTACTTC. This gives the protein CASSLSPGQPYEQYF.

This clone was detected a few times. CDR3 nucleotide sequence: TGCGCCAGCAGAGTCGGGCGAGGAGGGAACACTGAAGCTTTCTTT. Its protein product is CASRVGRGGNTEAFF. The chain joins TRBV5-1 to TRBJ1-1; D call uncertain. Trimming stripped 5 bases from V and 1 base from J, with 15 bases between. Germline V gives CDR1 SGHRS, CDR2 YFSETQ. The CDR3 is 15 amino acids.

This clone has more than one count but fewer than ten. V is TRBV19 and J is TRBJ2-5; no firm D call. The length of the CDR3 is 12 residues. Germline V gives CDR1 LNHDA, CDR2 SQIVND (reference sequence). Trimming pared 3 bases from V and 5 bases from J, leaving 7 bases between. CDR3 residues: CASSIGSETQYF. Here the CDR3 DNA reads TGTGCCAGTAGTATCGGGTCGGAGACCCAGTACTTC.

J is TRBJ2-1 and V is TRBV29-1; no clear D gene. Germline V gene data show CDR1 as SQVTM and CDR2 as ANQGSEA. The CDR3 extends over 14 amino acids. With 4 bases removed from V and 6 bases from J, the gap between germline ends came to 16 bases. CDR3 in amino acids: CSVGTLAPVNEQFF. The CDR3 DNA follows: TGCAGCGTTGGTACGTTAGCCCCTGTCAATGAGCAGTTCTTC.

The J gene is TRBJ1-5, the V gene TRBV6-1; no clear D gene. V lost 5 bases and J 1 base, leaving 6 bases between the germline ends. Germline lookup yields CDR1 MNHNS and CDR2 SASEGT. CDR3 length: 13 residues. CDR3 nucleotides: TGTGCCAGCAGTTCCTCGAGCAATCAGCCCCAGCATTTT. Its translation is CASSSSSNQPQHF.

The chain couples TRBV11-2 to TRBJ2-5; 8 bases agree with TRBD2. CDR3 length equals 17 residues. V dropped 5 bases and J dropped 0; count of bases not matched to a gene: 11. The V gene's germline CDR1 is SGHAT and CDR2 FQNNGV. The CDR3 DNA reads as TGTGCCAGCAGCGAACCGGGGGGCGGGGGGTACCAAGAGACCCAGTACTTC. It yields the protein CASSEPGGGGYQETQYF.

J is TRBJ2-3 and V is TRBV19; D might be TRBD2 (6 bases). The CDR3 runs 15 residues. Trimming pared 3 bases from V and 4 bases from J, leaving 14 bases between. CDR1 and CDR2 from the germline V gene are LNHDA and SQIVND (reference sequence). CDR3 residues: CASSMVAREADTQYF. CDR3 bases: TGTGCCAGTAGTATGGTGGCGAGGGAGGCAGATACGCAGTATTTT.

The chain carries TRBV29-1 and TRBJ2-6; TRBD1 matches at 9 bases. V shed 4 bases, J shed 1 base, and the junction held 5 bases outside the gene matches. The V gene's germline CDR1 is SQVTM and CDR2 ANQGSEA. The CDR3 covers 16 residues. This chain's CDR3 is CSVAGTGMSGANVLTF. The CDR3 DNA sequence: TGCAGCGTTGCCGGGACAGGGATGTCTGGGGCCAACGTCCTGACTTTC.

This clone was counted once. This chain joins TRBV14 and TRBJ1-1, with 9 bases fitting TRBD1. Germline-derived CDR1 and CDR2 are SGHDN and FVKESK. Trimming at V came to 5 bases and at J to 1 base, leaving 5 bases not matched to a gene. The CDR3 is made up of 15 amino acids. CDR3 loop: CASSNPGQGNTEAFF. CDR3 bases: TGTGCCAGCAGCAATCCGGGACAGGGGAACACTGAAGCTTTCTTT.

The gene calls are TRBV19 and TRBJ1-5; D gene unclear. Looked up from germline, CDR1 is LNHDA and CDR2 is SQIVND (reference sequence). The CDR3 covers 16 residues. V lost 0 bases and J lost 4, with 13 bases in between. The CDR3 reads CASSIDPNRLNQPQHF. Written as DNA, the CDR3 is TGTGCCAGTAGTATAGATCCCAACAGATTAAATCAGCCCCAGCATTTT.

The chain is built from TRBV7-9 and TRBJ2-2, with 7 positions matching TRBD2. The germline CDR1 and CDR2 sequences are SEHNR and FQNEAQ (reference sequence). V was clipped by 7 bases and J by 6 bases; unmatched bases: 14. This CDR3 has 16 residues. The CDR3 loop is CASKAGWGGYAGELFF. The CDR3 region has the DNA TGTGCCAGCAAAGCGGGGTGGGGCGGATACGCCGGGGAGCTGTTTTTT.

The chain links TRBV2 to TRBJ2-7; TRBD1 aligns across 11 bases. The CDR3 is 14 residues long. Germline V gene sequence: CDR1 SNHLY, CDR2 FYNNEI. The J segment lost 6 bases and the V segment lost 3 bases, leaving 4 bases of the junction unmatched. CDR3 sequence: CASSDVDRGLEQYF. DNA of the CDR3: TGTGCCAGCAGTGACGTGGACAGGGGGCTCGAGCAGTACTTC.

V is TRBV11-2 and J is TRBJ2-3; 10 positions agree with TRBD2. The ends lost 1 base at V and 6 bases at J; junction bases unmatched: 10. The CDR3 spans 17 residues. CDR1 is SGHAT, CDR2 FQNNGV, per germline. CDR3 sequence: CASSLVSSGGVGDTQYF. CDR3 in DNA: TGTGCCAGCAGCTTAGTTAGCAGCGGGGGGGTGGGGGATACGCAGTATTTT.